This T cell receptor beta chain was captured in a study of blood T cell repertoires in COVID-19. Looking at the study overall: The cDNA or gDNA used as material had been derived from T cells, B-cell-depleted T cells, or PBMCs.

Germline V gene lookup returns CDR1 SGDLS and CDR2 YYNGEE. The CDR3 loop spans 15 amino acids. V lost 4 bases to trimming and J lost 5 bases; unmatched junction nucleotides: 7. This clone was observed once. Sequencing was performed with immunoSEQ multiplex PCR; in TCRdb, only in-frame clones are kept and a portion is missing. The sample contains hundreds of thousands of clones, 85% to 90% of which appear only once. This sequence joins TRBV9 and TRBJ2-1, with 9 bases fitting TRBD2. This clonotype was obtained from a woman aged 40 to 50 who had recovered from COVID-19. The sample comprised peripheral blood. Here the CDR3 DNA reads TGTGCCAGCAGCCCCCTAGCGGGATCCCACAATGAGCAGTTCTTC. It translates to CASSPLAGSHNEQFF.